The sequence of this T cell receptor (beta chain) was determined in a study of response to subunit inactivated influenza vaccine. General study points: That few new T cells are recruited by each seasonal influenza vaccination was the authors' suggestion.

This clonotype has ten or more counts. Its specificity is unknown. This CDR3 is built from 13 residues. V was clipped by 0 bases and J by 5 bases, with 8 bases between them. Germline-derived CDR1 and CDR2 are DFQATT and SNEGSKA (reference sequence). Each CDR3 protein is one row after TCRdb ran MiXCR on the RT-PCR reads. The sample shows about 540,000 distinct CDR3 sequences, roughly 15% of them seen only once. The specimen comprised PBMCs from blood, sampled 11 to 12 days after vaccination. This receptor was identified in a man aged 45 to 65 who received an inactivated influenza vaccine. V gene TRBV20-1 combines with J gene TRBJ1-5, with unresolved D. CDR3 protein: CSARDEGDQPQHF. CDR3 coding DNA: TGCAGTGCTAGAGATGAAGGCGATCAGCCCCAGCATTTT.